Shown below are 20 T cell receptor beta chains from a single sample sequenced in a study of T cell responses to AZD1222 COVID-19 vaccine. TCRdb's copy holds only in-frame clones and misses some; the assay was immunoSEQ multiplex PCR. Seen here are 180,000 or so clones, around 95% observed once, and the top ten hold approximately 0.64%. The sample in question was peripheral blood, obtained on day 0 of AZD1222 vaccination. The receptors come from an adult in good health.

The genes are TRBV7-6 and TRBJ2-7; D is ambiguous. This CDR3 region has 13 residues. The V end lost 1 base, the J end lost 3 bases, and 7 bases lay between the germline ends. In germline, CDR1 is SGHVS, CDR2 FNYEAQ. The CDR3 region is CASSLGGGYEQYF. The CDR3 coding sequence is TGTGCCAGCAGCTTAGGAGGTGGCTACGAGCAGTACTTC.

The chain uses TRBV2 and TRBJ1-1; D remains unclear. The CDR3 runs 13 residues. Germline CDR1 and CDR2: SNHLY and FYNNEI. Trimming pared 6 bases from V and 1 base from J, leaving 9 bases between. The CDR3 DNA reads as TGTGCCAGCAGGAAAGAGGGGAACACTGAAGCTTTCTTT. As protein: CASRKEGNTEAFF.

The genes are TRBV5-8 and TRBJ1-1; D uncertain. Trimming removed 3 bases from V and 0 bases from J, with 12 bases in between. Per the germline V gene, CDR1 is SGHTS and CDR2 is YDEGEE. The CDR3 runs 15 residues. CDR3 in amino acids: CASSSRVDLNTEAFF. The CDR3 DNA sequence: TGTGCCAGCAGCTCTCGGGTGGATTTGAACACTGAAGCTTTCTTT.

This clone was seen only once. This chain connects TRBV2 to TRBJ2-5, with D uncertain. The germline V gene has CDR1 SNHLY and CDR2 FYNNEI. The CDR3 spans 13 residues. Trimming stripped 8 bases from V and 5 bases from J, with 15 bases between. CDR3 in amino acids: CASRRDTMETQYF. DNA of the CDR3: TGTGCCAGCCGGCGAGACACCATGGAGACCCAGTACTTC.

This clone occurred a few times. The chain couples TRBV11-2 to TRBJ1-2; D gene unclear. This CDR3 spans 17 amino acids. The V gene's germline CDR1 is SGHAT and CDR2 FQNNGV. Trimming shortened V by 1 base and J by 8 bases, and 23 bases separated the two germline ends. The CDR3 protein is CASSLAPDGPGERGYTF. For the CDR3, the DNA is TGTGCCAGCAGCTTAGCCCCCGACGGGCCCGGCGAGAGAGGCTACACCTTC. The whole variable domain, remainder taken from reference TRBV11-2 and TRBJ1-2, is EAGVAQSPRYKIIEKRQSVAFWCNPISGHATLYWYQQILGQGPKLLIQFQNNGVVDDSQLPKDRFSAERLKGVDSTLKIQPAKLEDSAVYLCASSLAPDGPGERGYTFGSGTRLTVV.

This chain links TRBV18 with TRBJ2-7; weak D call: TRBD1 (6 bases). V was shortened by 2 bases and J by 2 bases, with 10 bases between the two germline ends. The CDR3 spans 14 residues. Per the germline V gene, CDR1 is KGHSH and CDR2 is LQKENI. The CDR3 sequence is CASSPGQFPYEQYF. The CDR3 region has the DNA TGTGCCAGCTCACCAGGACAGTTTCCCTACGAGCAGTACTTC.

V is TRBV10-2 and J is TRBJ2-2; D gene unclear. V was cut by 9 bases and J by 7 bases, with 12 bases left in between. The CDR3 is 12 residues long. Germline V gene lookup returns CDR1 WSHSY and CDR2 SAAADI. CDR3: CASTGSLGELFF. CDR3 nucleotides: TGCGCCAGTACCGGGTCCCTCGGGGAGCTGTTTTTT.

Here the CDR3 DNA reads TGTGCCTGGAGTGTACAACTGTCCTACGAGCAGTACTTC. Translating it yields CAWSVQLSYEQYF. The gene calls are TRBV30 and TRBJ2-7, with unresolved D. V gave up 0 bases and J gave up 1 base, with 7 bases separating them. CDR1 and CDR2 from the germline V gene are GTSNPN and SVGIG (reference sequence). There are 13 residues in the CDR3.

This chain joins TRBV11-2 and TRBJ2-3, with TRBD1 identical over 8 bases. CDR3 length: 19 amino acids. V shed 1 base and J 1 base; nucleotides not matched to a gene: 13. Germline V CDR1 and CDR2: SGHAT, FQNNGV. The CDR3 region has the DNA TGTGCCAGCAGCTTAGCCGGGCAGGGGGCTGGTCGGGGCACAGATACGCAGTATTTT. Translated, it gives CASSLAGQGAGRGTDTQYF.

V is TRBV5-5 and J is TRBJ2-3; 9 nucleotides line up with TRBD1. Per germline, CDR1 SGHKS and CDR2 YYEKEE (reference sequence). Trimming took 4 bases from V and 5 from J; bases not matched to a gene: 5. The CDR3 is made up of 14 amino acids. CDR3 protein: CASSPGQGRDTQYF. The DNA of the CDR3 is TGTGCCAGCAGCCCGGGACAGGGCCGAGATACGCAGTATTTT.

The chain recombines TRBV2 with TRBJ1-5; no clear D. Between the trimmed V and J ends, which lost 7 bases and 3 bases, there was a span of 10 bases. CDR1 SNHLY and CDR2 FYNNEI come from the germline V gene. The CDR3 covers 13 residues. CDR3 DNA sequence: TGTGCCAGCATGGGAGGGAACAATCAGCCCCAGCATTTT. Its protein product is CASMGGNNQPQHF.

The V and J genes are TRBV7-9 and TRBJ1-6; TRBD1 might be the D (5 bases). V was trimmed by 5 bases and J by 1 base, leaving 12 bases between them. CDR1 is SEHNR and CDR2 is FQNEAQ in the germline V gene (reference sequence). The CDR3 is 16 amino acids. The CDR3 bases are TGTGCCAGCAGCGAGAGCAGGGTATCCTATAATTCACCCCTCCACTTT. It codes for CASSESRVSYNSPLHF.

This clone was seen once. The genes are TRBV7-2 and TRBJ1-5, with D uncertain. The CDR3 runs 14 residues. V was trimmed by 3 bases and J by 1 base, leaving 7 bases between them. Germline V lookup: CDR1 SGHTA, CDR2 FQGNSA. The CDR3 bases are TGTGCCAGCAGCTTGATGGGCAGCAATCAGCCCCAGCATTTT. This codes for CASSLMGSNQPQHF.

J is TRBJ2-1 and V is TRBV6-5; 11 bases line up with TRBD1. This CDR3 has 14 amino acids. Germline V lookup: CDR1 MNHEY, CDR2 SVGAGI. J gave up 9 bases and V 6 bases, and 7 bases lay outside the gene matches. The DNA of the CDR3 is TGTGCCAGCAGAACCGGGACAGGGGGTAGTGAGCAGTTCTTC. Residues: CASRTGTGGSEQFF.

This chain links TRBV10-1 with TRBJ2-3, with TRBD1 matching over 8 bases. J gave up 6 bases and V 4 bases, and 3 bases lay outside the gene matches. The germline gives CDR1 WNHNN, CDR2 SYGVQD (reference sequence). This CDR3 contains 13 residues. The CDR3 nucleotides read TGCGCCAGCAGTGGGACAGGGTTCGATACGCAGTATTTT. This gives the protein CASSGTGFDTQYF.

CDR3 residues: CASSYLWSPNTGELFF. In nucleotides, the CDR3 is TGTGCCAGCAGTTACCTGTGGAGTCCAAACACCGGGGAGCTGTTTTTT. The chain carries TRBV21-1 and TRBJ2-2; TRBD2 is the table's D call, not checked against the DNA. TRBV21-1 is designated a pseudogene. The CDR3 consists of 16 residues.

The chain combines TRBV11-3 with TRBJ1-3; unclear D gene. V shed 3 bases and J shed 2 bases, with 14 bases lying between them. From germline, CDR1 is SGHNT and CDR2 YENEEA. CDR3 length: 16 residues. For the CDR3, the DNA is TGTGCCAGCAGCTTCCTCGGGAACCCCACTGGAAACACCATATATTTT. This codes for CASSFLGNPTGNTIYF.

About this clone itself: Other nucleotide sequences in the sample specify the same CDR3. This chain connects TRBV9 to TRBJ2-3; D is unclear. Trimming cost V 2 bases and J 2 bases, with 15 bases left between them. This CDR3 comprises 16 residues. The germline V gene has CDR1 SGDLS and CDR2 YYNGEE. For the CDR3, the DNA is TGTGCCAGCAGCGTGGGCAGGCGGACCCCCACAGATACGCAGTATTTT. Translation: CASSVGRRTPTDTQYF.

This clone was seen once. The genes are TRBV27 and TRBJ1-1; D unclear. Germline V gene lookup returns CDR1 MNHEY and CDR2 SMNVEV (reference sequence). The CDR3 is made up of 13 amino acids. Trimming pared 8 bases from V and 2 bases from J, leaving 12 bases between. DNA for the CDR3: TGTGCCAGCGCCCCGGAGGAAAACACTGAAGCTTTCTTT. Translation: CASAPEENTEAFF.

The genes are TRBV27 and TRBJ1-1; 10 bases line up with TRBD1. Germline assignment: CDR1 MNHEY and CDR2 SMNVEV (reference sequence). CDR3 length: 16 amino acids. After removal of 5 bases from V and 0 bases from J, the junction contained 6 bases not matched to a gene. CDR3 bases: TGTGCCAGCAGTACGACAGGGGGCGCCATGAACACTGAAGCTTTCTTT. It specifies CASSTTGGAMNTEAFF.